This passage covers 30 T cell receptor beta chains from one sample sequenced in a study of cytomegalovirus exposure and HLA in healthy donors. In the PCR, 60 Vbeta and 13 Jbeta primers were used. The table came from immunoSEQ multiplex PCR; TCRdb's copy has only in-frame clones and leaves some out. This table holds 90,000 to 150,000 clones, about three fifths found once. Sequencing used PBMCs. The source is a man aged 35 to 55 in good health and CMV-seropositive.

The rearrangement joins TRBV5-6 to TRBJ1-4; the D is unclear. Deletions cut 2 bases from V and 5 bases from J, with 10 bases between. Germline V gene lookup returns CDR1 SGHDT and CDR2 YYEEEE. The CDR3 sequence is 14 residues long. The DNA for the CDR3 is TGTGCCAGCAGCTTTTCCCCGGGAAATGAAAAACTGTTTTTT. Translated: CASSFSPGNEKLFF.

Here the CDR3 DNA reads TGTGCCAGCTCTGGACTAGCGGGGCGGGGGGAGACCCAGTACTTC. This codes for CASSGLAGRGETQYF. This sequence joins TRBV2 and TRBJ2-5; 12 positions agree with TRBD2. Germline CDR1 reads SNHLY; CDR2 reads FYNNEI. The V and J ends lost 8 bases and 5 bases, in that order; junction bases with no gene match: 9. The CDR3 totals 15 residues. Full variable domain (missing parts from reference TRBV2 and TRBJ2-5): EPEVTQTPSHQVTQMGQEVILRCVPISNHLYFYWYRQILGQKVEFLVSFYNNEISEKSEIFDDQFSVERPDGSNFTLKIRSTKLEDSAMYFCASSGLAGRGETQYFGPGTRLLVL.

The rearrangement joins TRBV7-4 to TRBJ1-2; 7 nucleotides match TRBD1. The length of the CDR3 is 15 residues. The J segment lost 5 bases and the V segment lost 6 bases, leaving 12 bases of the junction unmatched. Germline V gene sequence: CDR1 SGHVT, CDR2 SQSDAQ. The CDR3 DNA reads as TGTGCCAGCAGTCCGTATCAGGACAGGATGTATGGCTACACCTTC. This gives the protein CASSPYQDRMYGYTF.

This clone was counted between two and nine times. V and J are TRBV5-1 and TRBJ2-7, with a possible D match to TRBD1 (6 bases). Germline assignment: CDR1 SGHRS and CDR2 YFSETQ. V lost 5 bases to trimming and J lost 3 bases, with 15 bases between them. The CDR3 is 14 residues long. CDR3 coding DNA: TGCGCCAGCAGGTCGAGCGGACAGCACTACGAGCAGTACTTC. Translating it yields CASRSSGQHYEQYF. Filled out from reference TRBV5-1 and TRBJ2-7, the complete variable domain reads KAGVTQTPRYLIKTRGQQVTLSCSPISGHRSVSWYQQTPGQGLQFLFEYFSETQRNKGNFPGRFSGRQFSNSRSEMNVSTLELGDSALYLCASRSSGQHYEQYFGPGTRLTVT.

The rearrangement uses TRBV7-2 and TRBJ1-5; no clear D gene. V lost 5 bases and J 2 bases, leaving 4 bases between the germline ends. Germline loops: CDR1 SGHTA, CDR2 FQGNSA. The CDR3 spans 12 residues. As DNA, the CDR3 is TGTGCCAGCAGCCAGGGCAATCAGCCCCAGCATTTT. It translates to CASSQGNQPQHF.

V usage is TRBV27 and J usage is TRBJ1-2, with D uncertain. From germline, CDR1 is MNHEY and CDR2 SMNVEV (reference sequence). Trimming removed 8 bases at V and 3 bases at J, with 10 bases between. The CDR3 has 12 amino acids. The CDR3 reads CASGQDYYGYTF. The CDR3 DNA is TGTGCCAGCGGGCAGGACTACTATGGCTACACCTTC.

This clone was seen just once. The V and J genes are TRBV23-1 and TRBJ2-7; 8 bases map to TRBD1. TRBV23-1 is filed as an ORF, its function uncertain. With 8 bases clipped from V and 0 bases from J, the junction kept 12 bases outside the gene matches. The CDR3 is made up of 16 amino acids. CDR3 amino acids: CASCTQGQVNSYEQYF. DNA for the CDR3: TGCGCCAGCTGTACCCAGGGACAGGTCAACTCCTACGAGCAGTACTTC.

The J gene is TRBJ2-3, the V gene TRBV11-3; 10 bases map to TRBD1. V shed 6 bases, J shed 6 bases, and the junction held 9 bases outside the gene matches. There are 15 residues in the CDR3. The germline gives CDR1 SGHNT, CDR2 YENEEA. The CDR3 is CASSQGTGVGDTQYF. The CDR3 DNA sequence: TGTGCCAGCAGTCAAGGGACAGGGGTTGGGGATACGCAGTATTTT.

This clone has a handful of counts. The rearrangement joins TRBV30 to TRBJ1-5; D gene ambiguous. The V end lost 5 bases, the J end lost 0 bases, and 5 bases lay between the germline ends. CDR1 GTSNPN and CDR2 SVGIG come from the germline V gene (reference sequence). This CDR3 comprises 12 residues. CDR3 nucleotides: TGTGCCTGGGACTATAGCAATCAGCCCCAGCATTTT. This translates into CAWDYSNQPQHF.

The chain links TRBV5-1 to TRBJ2-1; D gene unclear. The germline V gene has CDR1 SGHRS and CDR2 YFSETQ. CDR3 length: 11 residues. Trimming left V 4 bases short and J 8 bases short, with 7 bases between. CDR3 loop: CASSTRDEQFF. Here the CDR3 DNA reads TGCGCCAGCAGCACACGTGATGAGCAGTTCTTC. The whole variable domain, remainder taken from reference TRBV5-1 and TRBJ2-1, is KAGVTQTPRYLIKTRGQQVTLSCSPISGHRSVSWYQQTPGQGLQFLFEYFSETQRNKGNFPGRFSGRQFSNSRSEMNVSTLELGDSALYLCASSTRDEQFFGPGTRLTVL.

V usage is TRBV2 and J usage is TRBJ2-3; D uncertain. Trimming cost V 3 bases and J 2 bases, with 3 bases left between them. Per the germline V gene, CDR1 is SNHLY and CDR2 is FYNNEI. This CDR3 region has 12 residues. The CDR3 reads CASSDSTDTQYF. CDR3 nucleotides: TGTGCCAGCAGTGACTCCACAGATACGCAGTATTTT. Full variable domain (rest looked up from reference TRBV2 and TRBJ2-3): EPEVTQTPSHQVTQMGQEVILRCVPISNHLYFYWYRQILGQKVEFLVSFYNNEISEKSEIFDDQFSVERPDGSNFTLKIRSTKLEDSAMYFCASSDSTDTQYFGPGTRLTVL.

This chain joins TRBV5-1 and TRBJ1-2; D is uncertain. Germline V CDR1 and CDR2: SGHRS, YFSETQ. V was trimmed by 2 bases and J by 3 bases, leaving 11 bases between them. The CDR3 is 14 residues long. The CDR3 coding sequence is TGCGCCAGCAGCTTCGAGGCGCGGCACTATGGCTACACCTTC. Translated, it gives CASSFEARHYGYTF.

The chain couples TRBV16 to TRBJ2-5; 7 bases agree with TRBD1. Judging by the DNA end, TRBJ2-7 fits better; the J call may be wrong. Germline values: CDR1 KGHSY, CDR2 FQNENV. This CDR3 region has 16 residues. DNA of the CDR3: TGTGCCAGCAGCCCGGCCGGGACAGCCGACTTTTACGAGCAGTACTTC. It encodes CASSPAGTADFYEQYF.

V and J are TRBV11-2 and TRBJ2-7, with D possibly matching TRBD1 (6 bases). Germline CDR1 reads SGHAT; CDR2 reads FQNNGV. The ends were cut back, 3 bases at V and 1 base at J, with 10 bases in the middle. This CDR3 region has 14 residues. CDR3 bases: TGTGCCAGCAGCTTCACAGGGTGGTCCTACGAGCAGTACTTC. This gives the protein CASSFTGWSYEQYF. Complete variable domain (other parts from reference TRBV11-2 and TRBJ2-7): EAGVAQSPRYKIIEKRQSVAFWCNPISGHATLYWYQQILGQGPKLLIQFQNNGVVDDSQLPKDRFSAERLKGVDSTLKIQPAKLEDSAVYLCASSFTGWSYEQYFGPGTRLTVT.

The V call is TRBV7-2, the J call TRBJ2-7, with a tentative D call TRBD1 (6 bases). This CDR3 comprises 14 residues. Germline values: CDR1 SGHTA, CDR2 FQGNSA. Between the trimmed V and J ends, which lost 1 base and 1 base, there was a span of 8 bases. This CDR3 reads CASSLVQGSYEQYF. The CDR3 DNA reads as TGTGCCAGCAGCTTAGTTCAGGGGTCCTACGAGCAGTACTTC.

This clone has only a few counts. The V and J genes are TRBV4-1 and TRBJ2-1; possibly TRBD1 for D (6 bases). The CDR3 has 15 residues. V lost 1 base, J lost 3 bases, and 10 bases lay in between. CDR1 is MGHRA and CDR2 is YSYEKL in the germline V gene. The CDR3 is CASSQAGALYNEQFF. As DNA, the CDR3 is TGCGCCAGCAGCCAAGCAGGGGCGCTCTACAATGAGCAGTTCTTC.

This clone was observed once. This rearrangement joins TRBV19 to TRBJ2-1; D may be TRBD1 (6 bases). This CDR3 comprises 14 residues. Germline CDR1 and CDR2: LNHDA and SQIVND (reference sequence). Trimming cost V 3 bases and J 5 bases, with 11 bases left between them. DNA for the CDR3: TGTGCCAGTAGTATCTGGGGGCCGAACAATGAGCAGTTCTTC. Encoded protein: CASSIWGPNNEQFF.

J is TRBJ2-3 and V is TRBV7-2; no definite D call. Per germline, CDR1 SGHTA and CDR2 FQGNSA. The CDR3 runs to 14 residues. Deletions cut 0 bases from V and 1 base from J, with 5 bases between. CDR3 amino acids: CASSLATGTDTQYF. CDR3 DNA sequence: TGTGCCAGCAGCTTAGCCACAGGCACAGATACGCAGTATTTT.

The V and J genes are TRBV14 and TRBJ2-7; D not certain. Germline V gene data show CDR1 as SGHDN and CDR2 as FVKESK. CDR3 size: 13 residues. The V gene lost 0 bases and the J gene lost 3 bases, with 6 bases spanning the gap. CDR3 sequence (DNA): TGTGCCAGCAGCCAAGAATCTTACTACGAGCAGTACTTC. Translated: CASSQESYYEQYF.

In its sample, this clone was seen a few times. The genes are TRBV5-6 and TRBJ2-7; D possibly corresponds to TRBD1 (5 bases). CDR1 and CDR2 (germline): SGHDT, YYEEEE. The CDR3 length is 12 residues. Trimming took off 6 bases at V and 1 base at J, with 8 bases between the two ends. The CDR3 region has the DNA TGTGCCAGCACCCGACAGTCCTACGAGCAGTACTTC. Protein product: CASTRQSYEQYF.

This clone was counted a single time. The chain combines TRBV2 with TRBJ2-7, with 7 nucleotides matching TRBD2. With 5 bases clipped from V and 1 base from J, the junction kept 8 bases outside the gene matches. Looked up from germline, CDR1 is SNHLY and CDR2 is FYNNEI. CDR3 size: 15 residues. The CDR3 reads CASSFGLVGSYEQYF. In DNA, the CDR3 is TGTGCCAGCAGTTTTGGACTAGTGGGGTCCTACGAGCAGTACTTC. Looking up the rest from reference TRBV2 and TRBJ2-7 gives the full variable domain: EPEVTQTPSHQVTQMGQEVILRCVPISNHLYFYWYRQILGQKVEFLVSFYNNEISEKSEIFDDQFSVERPDGSNFTLKIRSTKLEDSAMYFCASSFGLVGSYEQYFGPGTRLTVT.

On this clone itself: At one boundary the junction diverges from the germline segment, which might be a read error. This chain uses TRBV15 with TRBJ1-4, with D maybe TRBD1 (6 bases). This CDR3 region has 12 residues. CDR1 is LNHNV and CDR2 is YYDKDF in the germline V gene (reference sequence). DNA for the CDR3: TGTGCCACCAGCAGAGCCCGACAGGAACCAACTTTT. Translating gives CATSRARQEPTF.

CDR3 sequence: CASSLGPQRGSYEQYF. In DNA form, the CDR3 reads TGTGCCAGCAGCTTGGGCCCCCAGCGGGGGTCCTACGAGCAGTACTTC. This chain links TRBV5-8 with TRBJ2-7; 8 nucleotides align to TRBD2. The V segment lost 0 bases and the J segment 1 base; nucleotides outside the gene matches: 6. CDR1 and CDR2 (germline): SGHTS, YDEGEE. This CDR3 spans 16 amino acids.

This chain joins TRBV5-4 and TRBJ2-7, with TRBD2 matching 15 bases. Per germline, CDR1 SGHNT and CDR2 YYREEE (reference sequence). V lost 5 bases, J lost 5 bases, and 5 bases stayed unmatched. The CDR3 is 15 residues long. The CDR3 spells CASRGLAGGPDEQYF. In nucleotides, the CDR3 is TGTGCCAGCAGAGGACTAGCGGGAGGGCCGGACGAGCAGTACTTC.

The chain uses TRBV5-1 and TRBJ1-1; tentatively, D is TRBD1 (6 bases). Deletions cut 4 bases from V and 10 bases from J, with 26 bases between. Germline assignment: CDR1 SGHRS and CDR2 YFSETQ. The CDR3 extends over 16 amino acids. CDR3 nucleotides: TGCGCCAGCAGCCCTTACTCACAGACAGGTCAGGGTGGAGCTTTCTTT. Translated: CASSPYSQTGQGGAFF.

The chain uses TRBV5-5 and TRBJ1-1, with D possibly being TRBD1 (5 bases). Germline V gene sequence: CDR1 SGHKS, CDR2 YYEKEE (reference sequence). V was pared by 1 base and J by 1 base, with 8 bases between. CDR3 length: 14 residues. The DNA for the CDR3 is TGTGCCAGCAGCTTGCAGGGCAGGAACACTGAAGCTTTCTTT. It specifies CASSLQGRNTEAFF.

This clone was detected a few times. The genes are TRBV6-6 and TRBJ2-7, with D possibly matching TRBD1 (6 bases). Between the trimmed V and J ends, which lost 4 bases and 5 bases, there was a span of 9 bases. Germline assignment: CDR1 MNHNY and CDR2 SVGAGI (reference sequence). The CDR3 loop spans 12 amino acids. The CDR3 protein is CASSFHRDEQYF. The CDR3 nucleotides are TGTGCCAGCAGTTTTCACAGGGACGAGCAGTACTTC.

The chain joins TRBV7-2 to TRBJ2-2, with TRBD1 matching over 7 bases. Trimming removed 5 bases from V and 4 bases from J; junction bases left unmatched: 7. The CDR3 runs to 15 residues. Germline lookup yields CDR1 SGHTA and CDR2 FQGNSA. The CDR3 DNA is TGTGCCAGCAGCCAAGACAGGGTCGGCACCGGGGAGCTGTTTTTT. Its protein product is CASSQDRVGTGELFF.

In its sample, this clone was seen a few times. The chain links TRBV6-6 to TRBJ2-7; a possible D gene is TRBD1 (7 bases). The V gene's germline CDR1 is MNHNY and CDR2 SVGAGI (reference sequence). The CDR3 runs to 16 residues. V lost 4 bases and J 4 bases, leaving 20 bases between the germline ends. The CDR3 loop reads CASSSRGETGLYEQYF. CDR3 nucleotide sequence: TGTGCCAGCAGTTCACGCGGGGAGACAGGGCTTTACGAGCAGTACTTC.

The rearrangement links TRBV9 to TRBJ2-1; 8 nucleotides match TRBD2. The CDR3 covers 18 residues. Germline CDR1 is SGDLS and CDR2 is YYNGEE. V dropped 6 bases and J dropped 0; count of bases not matched to a gene: 14. CDR3 loop: CASTPKGAGGISYNEQFF. The DNA of the CDR3 is TGTGCCAGCACCCCCAAAGGTGCGGGGGGAATCTCCTACAATGAGCAGTTCTTC.